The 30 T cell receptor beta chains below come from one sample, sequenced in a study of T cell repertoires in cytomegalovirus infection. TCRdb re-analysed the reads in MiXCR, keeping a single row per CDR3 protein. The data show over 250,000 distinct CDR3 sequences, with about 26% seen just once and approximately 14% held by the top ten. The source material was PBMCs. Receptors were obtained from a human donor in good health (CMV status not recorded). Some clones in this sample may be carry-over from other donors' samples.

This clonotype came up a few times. This CDR3 is CASSLSTRGSSETQYF. CDR3 sequence (DNA): TGTGCCAGCAGTTTATCGACGCGCGGGAGCTCTGAGACCCAGTACTTC. The rearrangement uses TRBV27 and TRBJ2-5, with 7 bases identical to TRBD2. This CDR3 region has 16 residues. CDR1 MNHEY and CDR2 SMNVEV come from the germline V gene (reference sequence). V dropped 0 bases and J dropped 5; count of bases not matched to a gene: 9.

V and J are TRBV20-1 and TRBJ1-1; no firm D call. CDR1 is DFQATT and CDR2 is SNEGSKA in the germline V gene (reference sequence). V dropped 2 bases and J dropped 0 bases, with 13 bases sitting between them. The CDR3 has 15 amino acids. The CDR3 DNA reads TGCAGTGCTAGATTTGGGCCAGCCTTGAACACTGAAGCTTTCTTT. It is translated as CSARFGPALNTEAFF.

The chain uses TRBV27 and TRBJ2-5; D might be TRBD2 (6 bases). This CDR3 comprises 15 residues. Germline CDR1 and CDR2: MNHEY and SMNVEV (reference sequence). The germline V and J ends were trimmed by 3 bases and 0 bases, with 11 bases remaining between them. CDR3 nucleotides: TGTGCCAGCAGTTTCGGCGGGGCGTACCAAGAGACCCAGTACTTC. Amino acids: CASSFGGAYQETQYF.

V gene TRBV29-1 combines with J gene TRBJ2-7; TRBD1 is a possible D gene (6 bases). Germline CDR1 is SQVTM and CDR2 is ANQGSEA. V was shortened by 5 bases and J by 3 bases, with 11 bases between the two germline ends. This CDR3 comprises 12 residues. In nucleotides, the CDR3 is TGCAGCGTTATACAGGGTCTCTACGAGCAGTACTTC. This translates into CSVIQGLYEQYF.

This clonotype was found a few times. The DNA for the CDR3 is TGCAGCTTTCGGACTTTCTCCTACGAGCAGTACTTC. It translates to CSFRTFSYEQYF. The V call is TRBV29-1, the J call TRBJ2-7; D is perhaps TRBD2 (5 bases). The CDR3 has 12 amino acids. The V and J ends lost 8 bases and 0 bases respectively, with 11 bases between them. Germline CDR1 SQVTM, CDR2 ANQGSEA.

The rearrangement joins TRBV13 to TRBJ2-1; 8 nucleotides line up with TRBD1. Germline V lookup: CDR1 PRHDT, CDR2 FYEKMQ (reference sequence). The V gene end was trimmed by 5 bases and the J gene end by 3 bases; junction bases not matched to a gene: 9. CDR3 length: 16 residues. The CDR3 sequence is CASSRNGQGLYNEQFF. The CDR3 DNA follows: TGTGCCAGCAGCAGGAATGGACAGGGTCTCTACAATGAGCAGTTCTTC.

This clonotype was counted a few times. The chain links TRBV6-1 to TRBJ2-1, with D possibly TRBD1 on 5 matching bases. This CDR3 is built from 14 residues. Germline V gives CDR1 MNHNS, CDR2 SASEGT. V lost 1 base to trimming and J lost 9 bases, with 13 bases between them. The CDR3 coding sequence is TGTGCCAGCAGTGAAGGTTCCAAAAGGGGTGAGCAGTTCTTC. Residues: CASSEGSKRGEQFF.

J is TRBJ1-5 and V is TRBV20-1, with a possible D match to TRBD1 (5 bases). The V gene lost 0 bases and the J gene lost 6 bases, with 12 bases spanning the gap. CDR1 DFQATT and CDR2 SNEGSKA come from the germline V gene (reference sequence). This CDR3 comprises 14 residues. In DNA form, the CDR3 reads TGCAGTGCTAGAGAGGGATGGGGCGGTCAGCCCCAGCATTTT. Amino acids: CSAREGWGGQPQHF.

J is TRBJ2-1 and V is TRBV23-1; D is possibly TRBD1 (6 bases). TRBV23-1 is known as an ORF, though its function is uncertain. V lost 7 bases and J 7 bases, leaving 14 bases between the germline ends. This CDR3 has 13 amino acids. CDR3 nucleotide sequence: TGCGCCAGCAACTCACACAGGGAGAATGAGCAGTTCTTC. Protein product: CASNSHRENEQFF.

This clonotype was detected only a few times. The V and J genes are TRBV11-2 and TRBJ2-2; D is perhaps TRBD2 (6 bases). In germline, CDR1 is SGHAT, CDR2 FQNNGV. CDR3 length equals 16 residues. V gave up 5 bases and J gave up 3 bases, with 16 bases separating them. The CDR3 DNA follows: TGTGCCAGCAGCCCCCCGGGGCGGGGCGACACCGGGGAGCTGTTTTTT. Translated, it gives CASSPPGRGDTGELFF.

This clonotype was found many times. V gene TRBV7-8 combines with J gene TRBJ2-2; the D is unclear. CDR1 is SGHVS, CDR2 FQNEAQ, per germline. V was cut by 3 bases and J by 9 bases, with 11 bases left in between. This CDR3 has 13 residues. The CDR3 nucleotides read TGTGCCAGCAGCTTGGGCCCGAGGAGGGAGCTGTTTTTT. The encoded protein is CASSLGPRRELFF.

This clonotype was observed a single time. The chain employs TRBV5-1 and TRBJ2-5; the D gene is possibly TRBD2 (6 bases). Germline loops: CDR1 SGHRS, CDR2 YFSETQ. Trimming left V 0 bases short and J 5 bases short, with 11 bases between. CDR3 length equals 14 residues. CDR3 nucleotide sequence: TGCGCCAGCAGCTTGGTGGAGGGTCAGGAGACCCAGTACTTC. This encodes CASSLVEGQETQYF.

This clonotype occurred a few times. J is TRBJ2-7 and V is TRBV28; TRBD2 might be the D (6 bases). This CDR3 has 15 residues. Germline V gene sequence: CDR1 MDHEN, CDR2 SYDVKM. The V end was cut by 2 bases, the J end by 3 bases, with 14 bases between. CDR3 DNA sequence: TGTGCCAGCAGTTTAACGCGACTAGTTTTCTACGAGCAGTACTTC. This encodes CASSLTRLVFYEQYF.

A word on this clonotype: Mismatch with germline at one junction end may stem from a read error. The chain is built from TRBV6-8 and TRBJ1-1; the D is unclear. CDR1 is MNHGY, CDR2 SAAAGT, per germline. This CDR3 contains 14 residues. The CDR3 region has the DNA TGTGCCAGCAGACCGACATCGATGAACCCTGAAGCTTTCTTT. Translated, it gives CASRPTSMNPEAFF.

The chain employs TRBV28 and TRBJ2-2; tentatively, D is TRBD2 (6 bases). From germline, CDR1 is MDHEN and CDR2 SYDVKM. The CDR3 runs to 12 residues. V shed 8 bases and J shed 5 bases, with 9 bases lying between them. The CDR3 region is CASGGETGELFF. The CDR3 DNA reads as TGTGCCAGCGGAGGGGAAACCGGGGAGCTGTTTTTT.

CDR3 bases: TGTGCCAGCAGACCTACAGGGGCCCATGAGCAGTTCTTC. Protein sequence: CASRPTGAHEQFF. The chain uses TRBV27 and TRBJ2-1; 7 positions match TRBD1. The CDR3 is 13 amino acids. The J segment lost 8 bases and the V segment lost 6 bases, leaving 7 bases of the junction unmatched. Germline assignment: CDR1 MNHEY and CDR2 SMNVEV (reference sequence).

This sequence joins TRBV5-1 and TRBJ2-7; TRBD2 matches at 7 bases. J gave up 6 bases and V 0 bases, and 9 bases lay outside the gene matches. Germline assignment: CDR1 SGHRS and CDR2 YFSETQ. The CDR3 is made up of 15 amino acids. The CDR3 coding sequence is TGCGCCAGCAGCTTGGCCGTCGCGGGAGAAGGCGAGCAGTACTTC. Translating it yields CASSLAVAGEGEQYF. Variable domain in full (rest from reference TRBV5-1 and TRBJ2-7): KAGVTQTPRYLIKTRGQQVTLSCSPISGHRSVSWYQQTPGQGLQFLFEYFSETQRNKGNFPGRFSGRQFSNSRSEMNVSTLELGDSALYLCASSLAVAGEGEQYFGPGTRLTVT.

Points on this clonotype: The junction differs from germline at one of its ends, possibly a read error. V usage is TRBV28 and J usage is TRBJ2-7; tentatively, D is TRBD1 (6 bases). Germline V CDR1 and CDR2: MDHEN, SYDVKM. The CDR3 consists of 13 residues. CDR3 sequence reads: CASSSLRQAVEHF. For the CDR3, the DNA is TGTGCCAGCAGTTCCCTCCGACAGGCGGTTGAGCACTTC.

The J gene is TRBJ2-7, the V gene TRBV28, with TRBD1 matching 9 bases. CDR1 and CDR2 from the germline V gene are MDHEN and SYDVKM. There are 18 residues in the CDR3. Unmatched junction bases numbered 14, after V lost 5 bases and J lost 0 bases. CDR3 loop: CASSLPGQGYSSSYEQYF. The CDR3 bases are TGTGCCAGCAGTCTCCCGGGACAGGGATATTCTAGCTCCTACGAGCAGTACTTC.

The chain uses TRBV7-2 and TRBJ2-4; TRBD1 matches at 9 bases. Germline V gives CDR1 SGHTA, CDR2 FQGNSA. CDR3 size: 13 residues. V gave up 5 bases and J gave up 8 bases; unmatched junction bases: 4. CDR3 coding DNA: TGTGCCAGCAGCCGGGACAGGGAAGACATTCAGTACTTC. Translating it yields CASSRDREDIQYF. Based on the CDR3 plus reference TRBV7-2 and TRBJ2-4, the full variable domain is GAGVSQSPSNKVTEKGKDVELRCDPISGHTALYWYRQSLGQGLEFLIYFQGNSAPDKSGLPSDRFSAERTGGSVSTLTIQRTQQEDSAVYLCASSRDREDIQYFGAGTRLSVL.

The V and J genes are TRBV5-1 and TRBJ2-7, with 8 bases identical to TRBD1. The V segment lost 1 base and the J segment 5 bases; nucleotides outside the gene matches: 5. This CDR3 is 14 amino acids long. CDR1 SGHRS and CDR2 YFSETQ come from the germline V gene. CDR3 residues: CASSLQGAIDEQYF. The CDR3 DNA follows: TGCGCCAGCAGCTTGCAGGGGGCGATCGACGAGCAGTACTTC.

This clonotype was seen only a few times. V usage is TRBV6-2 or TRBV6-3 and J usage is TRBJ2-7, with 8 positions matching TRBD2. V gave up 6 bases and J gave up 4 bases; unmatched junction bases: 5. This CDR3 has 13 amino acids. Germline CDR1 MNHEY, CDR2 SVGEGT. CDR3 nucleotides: TGTGCCAGCAGACTAGCGGACCGATACGAGCAGTACTTC. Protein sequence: CASRLADRYEQYF.

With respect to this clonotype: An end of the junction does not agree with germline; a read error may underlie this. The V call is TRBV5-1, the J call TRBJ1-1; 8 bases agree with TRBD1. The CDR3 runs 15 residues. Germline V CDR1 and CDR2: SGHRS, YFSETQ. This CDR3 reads CTSSLIGQGNTEAFF. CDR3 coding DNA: TGCACCAGCAGCTTGATTGGACAGGGGAACACTGAAGCTTTCTTT.

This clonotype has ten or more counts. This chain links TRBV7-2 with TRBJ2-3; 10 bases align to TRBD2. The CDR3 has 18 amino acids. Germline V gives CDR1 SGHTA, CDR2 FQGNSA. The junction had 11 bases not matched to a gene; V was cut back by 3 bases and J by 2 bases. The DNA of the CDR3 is TGTGCCAGCAGCTTTGAAGCGGGAGGGCCTCCCCCCACAGATACGCAGTATTTT. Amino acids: CASSFEAGGPPPTDTQYF. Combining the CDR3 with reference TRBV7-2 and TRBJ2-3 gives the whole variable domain GAGVSQSPSNKVTEKGKDVELRCDPISGHTALYWYRQSLGQGLEFLIYFQGNSAPDKSGLPSDRFSAERTGGSVSTLTIQRTQQEDSAVYLCASSFEAGGPPPTDTQYFGPGTRLTVL.

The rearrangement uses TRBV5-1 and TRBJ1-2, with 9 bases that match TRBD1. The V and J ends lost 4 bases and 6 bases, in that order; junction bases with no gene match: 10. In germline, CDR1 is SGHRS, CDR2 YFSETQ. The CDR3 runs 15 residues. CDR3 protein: CASSRGQGIENGYTF. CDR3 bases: TGCGCCAGCAGCCGTGGACAGGGGATCGAGAATGGCTACACCTTC.

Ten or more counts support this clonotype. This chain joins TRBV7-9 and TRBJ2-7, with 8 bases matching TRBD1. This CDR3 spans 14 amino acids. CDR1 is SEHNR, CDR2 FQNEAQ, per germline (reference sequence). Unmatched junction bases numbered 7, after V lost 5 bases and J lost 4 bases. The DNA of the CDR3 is TGTGCCAGCAGCCGTCGGGACAGGATTTACGAGCAGTACTTC. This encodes CASSRRDRIYEQYF.

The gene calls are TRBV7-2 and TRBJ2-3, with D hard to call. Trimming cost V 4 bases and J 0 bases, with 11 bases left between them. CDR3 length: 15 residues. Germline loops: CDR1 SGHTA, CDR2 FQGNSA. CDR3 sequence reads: CASSSEADSTDTQYF. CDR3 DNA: TGTGCCAGCAGCTCTGAAGCCGATAGCACAGATACGCAGTATTTT.

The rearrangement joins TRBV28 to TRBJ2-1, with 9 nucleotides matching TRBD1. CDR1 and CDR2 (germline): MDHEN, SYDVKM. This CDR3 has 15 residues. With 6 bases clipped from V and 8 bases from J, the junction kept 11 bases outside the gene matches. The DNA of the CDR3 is TGTGCCAGCAGGGTCGGTGGGACAGGGTACGATGAGCAGTTCTTC. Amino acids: CASRVGGTGYDEQFF. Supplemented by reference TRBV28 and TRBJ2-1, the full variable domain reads DVKVTQSSRYLVKRTGEKVFLECVQDMDHENMFWYRQDPGLGLRLIYFSYDVKMKEKGDIPEGYSVSREKKERFSLILESASTNQTSMYLCASRVGGTGYDEQFFGPGTRLTVL.

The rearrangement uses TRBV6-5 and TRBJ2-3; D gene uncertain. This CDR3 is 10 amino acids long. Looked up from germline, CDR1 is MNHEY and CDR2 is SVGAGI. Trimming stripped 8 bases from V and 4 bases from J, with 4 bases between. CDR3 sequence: CASGSDTQYF. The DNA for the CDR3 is TGTGCCAGCGGATCAGATACGCAGTATTTT.

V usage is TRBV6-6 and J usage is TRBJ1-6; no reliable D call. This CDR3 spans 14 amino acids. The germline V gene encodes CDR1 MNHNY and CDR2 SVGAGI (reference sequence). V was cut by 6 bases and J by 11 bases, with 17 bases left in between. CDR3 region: CASSPTEIGTPLHF. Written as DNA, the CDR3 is TGTGCCAGCAGCCCCACTGAGATAGGGACACCCCTCCACTTT.